These 4 T cell receptor beta chains originate from one sample sequenced in a study of T cell responses to AZD1222 COVID-19 vaccine. Clones were read by immunoSEQ multiplex PCR, and TCRdb kept only the in-frame ones, dropping some. The sample records 150,000 or so clones, approximately 90% being singletons. Material: peripheral blood, obtained on day 0 of AZD1222 vaccination. These receptors were collected from an adult in good health.

J is TRBJ2-1 and V is TRBV7-2; 11 nucleotides line up with TRBD2. With V trimmed by 1 base and J by 15 bases, 8 bases remained unmatched. The CDR3 is 14 amino acids. Germline V lookup: CDR1 SGHTA, CDR2 FQGNSA. CDR3 loop: CASSLGLAGGRGFF. The CDR3 DNA sequence: TGTGCCAGCAGCTTAGGGCTAGCGGGAGGTCGGGGGTTCTTC.

The chain has TRBV28 and TRBJ1-2; no clear D gene. The ends were cut back, 2 bases at V and 7 bases at J, with 8 bases in the middle. CDR1 and CDR2 from the germline V gene are MDHEN and SYDVKM. The CDR3 sequence is 12 residues long. CDR3 residues: CASSLRLSGYTF. Written as DNA, the CDR3 is TGTGCCAGCAGTTTACGCCTTTCTGGCTACACCTTC.

The V and J genes are TRBV6-5 and TRBJ1-5; 9 bases map to TRBD1. V trimming: 8 bases; J trimming: 7 bases; junction bases outside the gene matches: 9. This CDR3 contains 14 residues. From germline, CDR1 is MNHEY and CDR2 SVGAGI. CDR3 DNA sequence: TGTGCCAGCTTTGAGACAGGGGGGGGACAGCCCCAGCATTTT. It translates to CASFETGGGQPQHF.

V and J are TRBV12-3 or TRBV12-4 and TRBJ1-2; D is perhaps TRBD1 (6 bases). The CDR3 sequence is 13 residues long. V lost 7 bases and J 4 bases, leaving 13 bases between the germline ends. DNA of the CDR3: TGTGCCAGCACCCGGACAGTCTCCTATGGCTACACCTTC. This sequence encodes CASTRTVSYGYTF.